This T cell receptor (beta chain) was identified during a study of vaccination and CD4 T cells after COVID-19 (dated by TCRdb to 2021 to 2024). About the investigation overall: SARS-CoV-2 positivity had been established in the convalescent patients by nasal swab PCR, and mild disease was recorded in several of these patients and severe disease in one. Participants got two doses of the Pfizer-BioNTech BNT162b2 vaccine (n=8) or two doses of the Moderna mRNA-1273 vaccine (n=2). In control cultures, a CEFX viral epitope pool was used as positive control, an HIV-1 Nef peptide pool was used as negative control, or no peptide was added. The spike-specific CD4+ TCR repertoire was compared before and after mRNA vaccination in 10 COVID-19 convalescent patients and a handful of infection-naive healthy vaccine recipients. The time from the second vaccine dose to post-vaccine blood sampling had a median of 72 days and ranged from 14 to 241 days. Six males and four females were included in the convalescent cohort, with two Hispanic individuals, seven Caucasians, two Asians and one multiracial person represented. Overlapping spike peptide pools from SARS-CoV-2 and from the common cold coronaviruses HCoV-NL63, HCoV-OC43 and HCoV-229E were used as culture stimuli. Post-COVID blood samples were collected from convalescent patients a median of roughly 100 days after diagnosis, with a range of roughly 30 to 161 days. What the research found in general, with its limitations: The number of convalescent patients in the study was relatively small, and the study did not examine early timepoints following natural infection. Among convalescent patients, a median 86.3% of the SARS-CoV-2-reactive clones seen after vaccination appeared only after vaccination, which suggests priming specific to the vaccine. In convalescent patients, nearly all vaccine-specific clones (304 of 307) were found to be mono-reactive for SARS-CoV-2 spike rather than cross-reactive with common cold coronaviruses. The median count of SARS-CoV-2-reactive clonotypes went up from 20 to 25 after infection to about 41 after vaccination, although the change was not significant.

The receptor library was made with PCR. DNA from cultured CD4+ T cells underwent TCR sequencing with the Oncomine TCR Beta short-read assay at the Johns Hopkins FTIC core. The QIAamp micro DNA kit was used to extract genomic DNA from the cultured CD4+ T cells. Oncomine TCR Beta libraries from cultured CD4+ T cells were pooled using unique dual indexes and sequenced on an Illumina iSeq 100. In the authors' own workflow: Non-productive sequences were removed, and CDR3s not starting with C, not ending with F or W, or shorter than 7 amino acids were discarded. The MANAFEST web application identified antigen-specific clonotypes by comparing peptide-stimulated wells against reference wells and other culture wells. For a clone to be called positive, the clone needed an FDR below 0.05, an odds ratio above 5, and a productive frequency above 0.1% in at least two of three replicate wells. A clonotype was classed as cross-reactive if the clonotype showed significant expansion both in SARS-CoV-2 spike wells and in at least one common cold coronavirus spike condition. Levenshtein distances (stringdist) and unrooted phylogenetic trees (ape) in R version 3.6.1 were used to assess CDR3 homology. TCRdb reanalyzed the raw reads on its own, using fastp at Q25 for trimming and MiXCR for clone calling, and kept in-frame beta chains. Entries are consolidated by CDR3 protein sequence, retaining the most common genes and DNA. The V and J calls and clone size come from TCRdb's table, not from the authors' own analysis. The sample table holds 19,000 or so distinct CDR3 sequences, of which almost 40% were seen once. The ten largest clones add up to 8% to 9.5% of the sample.

The treatment or condition label of this sample denotes: approximately nine-day PBMC culture with coronavirus spike peptide pools or control peptides (ViraFEST assay). The ViraFEST assay was used in the study, in which antigen-specific T cells were expanded with peptide pools and expanded clonotypes were subsequently identified by TCR sequencing. The convalescent patients' positive SARS-CoV-2 PCR tests fell between March and December 2020, which was before the Alpha, Beta and Delta variants emerged in the United States. Around 2 million PBMCs per well were cultured in IMDM with approximately 5% human AB serum and roughly 9.3 IU/ml IL-2, plus 10 ug/ml peptide pools. Half of the culture medium was replaced with fresh IL-2-containing medium on days 3 and 7. After around 10 days of culture, CD4+ T cells were isolated by negative selection with the EasySep CD4+ T cell isolation kit. Ficoll-Paque Plus gradient centrifugation was used to isolate PBMCs from whole blood, and the isolated PBMCs were then either used fresh or cryopreserved at -140C. Triplicate wells were generally used for each culture condition.

To note about this clonotype: Its antigen is not yet known. One base away there is no much larger clone; base qualities are not given.

Specimen: CD4+ T cells from blood, cultured in vitro. The sequence came from a human donor who had recovered from COVID-19.

The CDR3 region: CSARDQGRRSDTQYF. The DNA reads TGCAGTGCTAGAGACCAGGGACGGAGGTCAGATACGCAGTATTTT. Recombination joined TRBV20-1 with TRBJ2-3; the D gene is perhaps TRBD1 or TRBD2, each of them matching over 5 bases. V is pared back by 0 bases and J by 4 bases, with 14 bases lying between the germline termini. Counted from cysteine to phenylalanine, this CDR3 has 15 amino acids. Of the read, only the CDR3 DNA is kept; its 45 bases are in frame from base 1. As encoded in the germline V gene (reference sequence), CDR1 is DFQATT while CDR2 is SNEGSKA.